The text below deals with one T cell receptor beta chain. Its antigen is unidentified. This record belongs to a study of T cell responses to AZD1222 COVID-19 vaccine. The method was immunoSEQ multiplex PCR; TCRdb's version includes in-frame clones alone and lacks a portion of them. Among under 120,000 clones listed, under 95% were seen once. Per germline, CDR1 SNHLY and CDR2 FYNNEI. After removal of 7 bases from V and 6 bases from J, the junction contained 9 bases not matched to a gene. The CDR3 extends over 15 amino acids. Whole-study findings and limits: White British donors predominated, females outnumbered males, and clonal diversity was possibly underestimated. At baseline, just five to seven AZD1222 recipients tested seropositive. Every sample of the repertoires postdated the peak T cell response. Unmutated variant regions are reportedly the target of nearly half of TCRs that are spike-specific.

This chain links TRBV2 with TRBJ2-1; 10 nucleotides align to TRBD2. Sequencing used peripheral blood, obtained on day 0 of AZD1222 vaccination. The TCR comes from an adult in good health. The CDR3 nucleotides are TGTGCCAGCATTAAAGGGCTAGCGGGAGCCAATGAGCAGTTCTTC. Protein: CASIKGLAGANEQFF.